This entry concerns a single T cell receptor (beta chain). Its target is not known. These data originate in a study of T cell responses to AZD1222 COVID-19 vaccine. The study's findings and limits: Seropositive status at baseline applied to only five to seven AZD1222 recipients. No day 14 peak samples; only post-peak repertoires were characterized. Nearly half of spike-specific TCRs reportedly go after variant regions that carry no mutations. Two AZD1222 administrations were followed by greater Spike-specific TCR breadth and depth.

Sequenced by immunoSEQ multiplex PCR; TCRdb stores in-frame clones only, minus some. In the table there are 120,000 or so clones, 70% to 90% of which are singletons. Germline V lookup: CDR1 SGHVS, CDR2 FNYEAQ. With 8 bases clipped from V and 6 bases from J, the junction kept 12 bases outside the gene matches. The CDR3 runs 15 residues. Sequences were derived from peripheral blood, sampled on day 0 of AZD1222 vaccination. The sequence was collected from an adult in good health. The J gene is TRBJ2-2, the V gene TRBV7-6, with 7 nucleotides matching TRBD1. As DNA, the CDR3 is TGTGCCAGCGTCCCCGGGACAGTGGGTCCCGGGGAGCTGTTTTTT. It translates to CASVPGTVGPGELFF.